What follows are 17 T cell receptor beta chains derived from one specimen sequenced in a study of beta chain features in type 1 diabetes. Expressed TCRB transcripts got sequenced, as all isolated RNA was reverse transcribed. Clones were read by immunoSEQ multiplex PCR, and TCRdb kept only the in-frame ones, dropping some. Here the sample spans hundreds of thousands of clones, 30% being singletons. The sequenced material came from naive CD4+ T cells from blood. Receptors were obtained from a young man in good health.

The chain joins TRBV30 to TRBJ1-3; D perhaps matches TRBD1 (5 bases). Per the germline V gene, CDR1 is GTSNPN and CDR2 is SVGIG (reference sequence). This CDR3 region has 14 residues. V was shortened by 5 bases and J by 0 bases, with 11 bases between the two germline ends. The CDR3 here is CAWGARYSGNTIYF. The CDR3, as DNA: TGTGCCTGGGGGGCGCGTTACTCTGGAAACACCATATATTTT.

This clone showed up just a few times. This rearrangement joins TRBV15 to TRBJ2-5; TRBD1 might be the D (7 bases). Germline CDR1 LNHNV, CDR2 YYDKDF (reference sequence). V lost 3 bases, J lost 4 bases, and 18 bases lay in between. The CDR3 runs to 16 residues. As DNA, the CDR3 is TGTGCCACCAGCAGCTTGACAGGGAGGTCGGGAGAGACCCAGTACTTC. It is translated as CATSSLTGRSGETQYF.

This clone was detected only a few times. The J gene is TRBJ2-4, the V gene TRBV27, with D unclear. The CDR3 is 17 residues long. V was clipped by 6 bases and J by 0 bases, with 18 bases between them. The germline CDR1 and CDR2 sequences are MNHEY and SMNVEV (reference sequence). For the CDR3, the DNA is TGTGCCAGCAGCCTGGACGTGGGTAGTCTAGCCAAAAACATTCAGTACTTC. It yields the protein CASSLDVGSLAKNIQYF.

The V gene is TRBV9, the J gene TRBJ2-7; TRBD2 agrees at 10 bases. Looked up from germline, CDR1 is SGDLS and CDR2 is YYNGEE. The J segment lost 3 bases and the V segment lost 0 bases, leaving 3 bases of the junction unmatched. CDR3 length equals 15 residues. CDR3 in DNA: TGTGCCAGCAGCGTAGCTACTAGCGGGATCTACGAGCAGTACTTC. Translating it yields CASSVATSGIYEQYF.

This clone came up a few times. V gene TRBV29-1 combines with J gene TRBJ2-5, with D maybe TRBD2 (6 bases). The CDR3 is made up of 12 amino acids. Germline CDR1 is SQVTM and CDR2 is ANQGSEA. The V end was cut by 5 bases, the J end by 0 bases, with 7 bases between. The CDR3 region has the DNA TGCAGCGTTCTAGCGTACCAAGAGACCCAGTACTTC. As protein: CSVLAYQETQYF.

The genes are TRBV30 and TRBJ1-2; weak D call: TRBD1 (6 bases). Germline lookup yields CDR1 GTSNPN and CDR2 SVGIG (reference sequence). V was clipped by 4 bases and J by 7 bases, with 16 bases between them. The CDR3 is 13 amino acids. The CDR3 reads CAWTPGGRLGYTF. The CDR3 DNA sequence: TGTGCCTGGACACCCGGGGGGCGTCTTGGCTACACCTTC.

This clone has a handful of counts. The same CDR3 also results from other DNA sequences found in this sample. This chain uses TRBV7-2 with TRBJ2-3, with D hard to call. Germline values: CDR1 SGHTA, CDR2 FQGNSA. The CDR3 runs to 13 residues. V dropped 1 base and J dropped 0 bases, with 2 bases sitting between them. CDR3 in amino acids: CASSLGSTDTQYF. The CDR3 coding sequence is TGTGCCAGCAGCTTAGGGAGCACAGATACGCAGTATTTT.

The chain links TRBV4-3 to TRBJ1-4, with D maybe TRBD1 (5 bases). V was trimmed by 0 bases and J by 6 bases, leaving 17 bases between them. Germline V gene sequence: CDR1 LGHNA, CDR2 YSLEER. This CDR3 is 17 amino acids long. CDR3 nucleotides: TGCGCCAGCAGCCAAGATTTGGCGGGCAGGGCCTATGAAAAACTGTTTTTT. It encodes CASSQDLAGRAYEKLFF.

The rearrangement links TRBV28 to TRBJ2-7; perhaps TRBD1 as D (6 bases). CDR3 size: 16 residues. Looked up from germline, CDR1 is MDHEN and CDR2 is SYDVKM. Trimming took off 6 bases at V and 3 bases at J, with 21 bases between the two ends. The CDR3 reads CASRQFFSRQVYEQYF. The CDR3 DNA sequence: TGTGCCAGCAGGCAGTTCTTTTCCCGACAGGTCTACGAGCAGTACTTC.

This clone appeared a few times. V usage is TRBV29-1 and J usage is TRBJ2-3, with D perhaps matching TRBD1 (5 bases). Trimming removed 7 bases from V and 6 bases from J, with 8 bases in between. Germline CDR1 reads SQVTM; CDR2 reads ANQGSEA. This CDR3 region has 10 residues. The DNA for the CDR3 is TGCAGCGCCGCAGGGGATACGCAGTATTTT. Translating it yields CSAAGDTQYF.

The chain links TRBV18 to TRBJ2-5, with 14 positions matching TRBD2. V dropped 4 bases and J dropped 4; count of bases not matched to a gene: 8. Germline V gene sequence: CDR1 KGHSH, CDR2 LQKENI. The CDR3 totals 17 residues. CDR3 amino acids: CASSHYGTSGSRETQYF. DNA for the CDR3: TGTGCCAGCTCACACTACGGGACTAGCGGGAGCCGAGAGACCCAGTACTTC.

This clone occurred a few times. The chain links TRBV20-1 to TRBJ2-7, with a weak D call TRBD1 (5 bases). CDR1 DFQATT and CDR2 SNEGSKA come from the germline V gene (reference sequence). This CDR3 region has 11 residues. V lost 5 bases to trimming and J lost 5 bases, with 10 bases between them. The CDR3 sequence is CSAGQGDEQYF. The CDR3 bases are TGCAGTGCTGGGCAGGGTGACGAGCAGTACTTC.

A few counts support this clone. The rearrangement joins TRBV11-2 to TRBJ2-4, with 11 bases that match TRBD2. This CDR3 is built from 16 residues. Germline-derived CDR1 and CDR2 are SGHAT and FQNNGV. With 0 bases clipped from V and 8 bases from J, the junction kept 6 bases outside the gene matches. The CDR3 DNA reads TGTGCCAGCAGCTTAGAGCTAGCGGGGGGATCAGACATTCAGTACTTC. This sequence encodes CASSLELAGGSDIQYF.

This clone was observed a few times. The gene calls are TRBV29-1 and TRBJ2-3, with TRBD2 as a possible D gene (6 bases). The CDR3 loop spans 14 amino acids. CDR1 SQVTM and CDR2 ANQGSEA come from the germline V gene. The V gene lost 6 bases and the J gene lost 3 bases, with 16 bases spanning the gap. The CDR3 DNA reads TGCAGCGTAGTTATGGGGGGAAGTACAGATACGCAGTATTTT. Translation: CSVVMGGSTDTQYF.

The chain couples TRBV10-3 to TRBJ2-1; 10 positions match TRBD1. V gave up 1 base and J gave up 4 bases; unmatched junction bases: 1. CDR1 and CDR2 (germline): ENHRY, SYGVKD. This CDR3 is 15 amino acids long. CDR3 in DNA: TGTGCCATCAGTGAGTGGGACAGGGGATACAATGAGCAGTTCTTC. Its translation is CAISEWDRGYNEQFF.

The CDR3 nucleotides read TGTGCCAGCAGCTTATCAGGACAGGGGTTGGACATTCAGTACTTC. This translates into CASSLSGQGLDIQYF. The chain carries TRBV7-2 and TRBJ2-4; 9 bases agree with TRBD1. This CDR3 is 15 amino acids long. V was clipped by 2 bases and J by 8 bases; unmatched bases: 7. Germline V gene sequence: CDR1 SGHTA, CDR2 FQGNSA.

V is TRBV9 and J is TRBJ2-2, with no clear D. The CDR3 covers 13 residues. V was shortened by 4 bases and J by 11 bases, with 15 bases between the two germline ends. The germline V gene encodes CDR1 SGDLS and CDR2 YYNGEE. Here the CDR3 DNA reads TGTGCCAGCAGCTCTCTCGCAGACCAAGAGCTGTTTTTT. It encodes CASSSLADQELFF.